This T cell receptor (beta chain) was identified in a study of blood T cell repertoires in COVID-19. V was clipped by 8 bases and J by 7 bases, with 27 bases between them. Germline values: CDR1 LNHNV, CDR2 YYDKDF (reference sequence). This CDR3 is built from 17 residues. TCRdb keeps only in-frame clones here, not all; method: immunoSEQ multiplex PCR. Among about 150,000 clones, approximately 80% were seen once, and the ten largest hold less than 5.5%. This clone appeared a single time. This receptor was obtained from a woman in her forties or fifties with acute or convalescent COVID-19. This chain connects TRBV15 to TRBJ2-1; the D gene is possibly TRBD2 (6 bases). Sequencing was carried out using peripheral blood. The CDR3 spells CATSTRTGTQGGNEQFF. In DNA, the CDR3 is TGTGCCACCTCGACTCGAACCGGGACTCAGGGTGGGAATGAGCAGTTCTTC.